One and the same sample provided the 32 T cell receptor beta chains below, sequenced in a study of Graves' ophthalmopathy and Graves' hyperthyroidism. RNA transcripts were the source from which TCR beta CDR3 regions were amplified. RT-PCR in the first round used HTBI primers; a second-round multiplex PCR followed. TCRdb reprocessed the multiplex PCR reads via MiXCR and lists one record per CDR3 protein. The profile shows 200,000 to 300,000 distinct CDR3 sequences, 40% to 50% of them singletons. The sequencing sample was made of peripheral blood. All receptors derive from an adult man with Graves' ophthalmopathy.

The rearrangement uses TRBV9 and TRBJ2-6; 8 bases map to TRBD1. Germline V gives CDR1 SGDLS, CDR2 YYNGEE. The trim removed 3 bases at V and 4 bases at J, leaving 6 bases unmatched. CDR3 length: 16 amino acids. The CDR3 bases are TGTGCCAGCAGCGGACCCAGGGGGCTCGGGGCCAACGTCCTGACTTTC. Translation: CASSGPRGLGANVLTF.

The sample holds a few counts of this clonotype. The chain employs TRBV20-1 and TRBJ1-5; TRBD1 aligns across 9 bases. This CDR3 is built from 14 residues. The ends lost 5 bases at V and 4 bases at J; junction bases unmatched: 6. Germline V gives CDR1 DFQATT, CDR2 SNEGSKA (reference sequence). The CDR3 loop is CSALRQGDNQPQHF. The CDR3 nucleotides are TGCAGTGCTCTTAGACAGGGGGATAATCAGCCCCAGCATTTT.

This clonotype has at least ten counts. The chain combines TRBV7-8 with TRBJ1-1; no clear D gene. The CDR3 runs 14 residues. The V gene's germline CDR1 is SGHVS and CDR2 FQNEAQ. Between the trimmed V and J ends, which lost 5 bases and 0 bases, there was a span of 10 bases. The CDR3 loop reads CASSATSMNTEAFF. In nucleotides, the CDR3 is TGTGCCAGCAGCGCCACATCGATGAACACTGAAGCTTTCTTT.

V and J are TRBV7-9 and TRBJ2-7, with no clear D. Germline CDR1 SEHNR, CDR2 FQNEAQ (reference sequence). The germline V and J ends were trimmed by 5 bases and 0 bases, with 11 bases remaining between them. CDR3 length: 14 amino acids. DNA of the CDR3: TGTGCCAGCAGCATATATACTGCCTCCTACGAGCAGTACTTC. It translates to CASSIYTASYEQYF.

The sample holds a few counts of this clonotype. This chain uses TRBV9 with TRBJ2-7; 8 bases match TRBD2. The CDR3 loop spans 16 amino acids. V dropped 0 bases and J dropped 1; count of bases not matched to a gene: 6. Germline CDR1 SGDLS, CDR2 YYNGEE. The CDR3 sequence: CASSVDGGGTSYEQYF. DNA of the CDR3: TGTGCCAGCAGCGTAGATGGCGGGGGGACATCCTACGAGCAGTACTTC.

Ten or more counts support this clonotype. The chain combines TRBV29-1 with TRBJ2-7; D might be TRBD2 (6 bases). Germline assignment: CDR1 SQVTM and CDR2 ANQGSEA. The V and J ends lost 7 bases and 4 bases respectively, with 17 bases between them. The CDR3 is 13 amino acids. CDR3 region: CSARHGTAYEQYF. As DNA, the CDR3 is TGCAGCGCCAGACACGGGACTGCTTACGAGCAGTACTTC.

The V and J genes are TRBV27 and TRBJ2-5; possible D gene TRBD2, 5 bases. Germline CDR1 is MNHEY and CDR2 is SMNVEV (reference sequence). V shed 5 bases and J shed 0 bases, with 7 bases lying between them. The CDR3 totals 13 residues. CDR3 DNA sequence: TGTGCCAGCAGTGAGGAGGACCAAGAGACCCAGTACTTC. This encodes CASSEEDQETQYF.

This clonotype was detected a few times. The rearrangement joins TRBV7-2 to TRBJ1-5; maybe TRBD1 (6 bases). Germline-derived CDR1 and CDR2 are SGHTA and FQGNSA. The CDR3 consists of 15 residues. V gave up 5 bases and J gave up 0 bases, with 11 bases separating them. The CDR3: CASSLQGNSNQPQHF. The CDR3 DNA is TGTGCCAGCAGCCTTCAGGGGAATAGCAATCAGCCCCAGCATTTT.

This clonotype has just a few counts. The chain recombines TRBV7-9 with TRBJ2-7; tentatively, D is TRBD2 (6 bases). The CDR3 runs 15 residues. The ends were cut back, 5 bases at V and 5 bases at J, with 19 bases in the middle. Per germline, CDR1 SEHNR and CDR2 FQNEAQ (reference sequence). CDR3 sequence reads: CASSQRRASDHEQYF. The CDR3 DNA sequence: TGTGCCAGCAGCCAAAGGCGGGCTAGCGACCACGAGCAGTACTTC.

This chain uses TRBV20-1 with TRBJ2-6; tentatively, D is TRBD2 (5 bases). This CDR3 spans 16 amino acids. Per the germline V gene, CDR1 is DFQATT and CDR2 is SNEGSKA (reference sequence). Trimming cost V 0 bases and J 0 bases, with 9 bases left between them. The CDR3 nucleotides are TGCAGTGCTAGAGATTACGGGGACTCTGGGGCCAACGTCCTGACTTTC. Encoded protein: CSARDYGDSGANVLTF.

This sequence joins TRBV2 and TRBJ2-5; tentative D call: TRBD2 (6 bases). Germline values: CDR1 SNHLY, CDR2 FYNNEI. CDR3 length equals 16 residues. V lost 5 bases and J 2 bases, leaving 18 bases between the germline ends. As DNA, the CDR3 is TGTGCCAGCAGTTACTCAGCCGGGGCGGGGCAAGAGACCCAGTACTTC. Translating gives CASSYSAGAGQETQYF.

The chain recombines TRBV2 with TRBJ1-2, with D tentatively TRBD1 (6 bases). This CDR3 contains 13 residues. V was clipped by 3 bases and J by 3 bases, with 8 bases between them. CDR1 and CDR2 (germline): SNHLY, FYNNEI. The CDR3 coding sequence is TGTGCCAGCAGTGACCCAGGGGACTATGGCTACACCTTC. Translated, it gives CASSDPGDYGYTF.

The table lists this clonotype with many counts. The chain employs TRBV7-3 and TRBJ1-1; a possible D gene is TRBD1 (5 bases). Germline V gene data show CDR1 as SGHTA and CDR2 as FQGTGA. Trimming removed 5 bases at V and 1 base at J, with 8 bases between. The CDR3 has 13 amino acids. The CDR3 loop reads CASSAGQNTEAFF. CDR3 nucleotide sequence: TGTGCCAGCAGCGCAGGACAGAACACTGAAGCTTTCTTT. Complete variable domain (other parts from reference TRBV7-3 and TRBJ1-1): GAGVSQTPSNKVTEKGKYVELRCDPISGHTALYWYRQSLGQGPEFLIYFQGTGAADDSGLPNDRFFAVRPEGSVSTLKIQRTERGDSAVYLCASSAGQNTEAFFGQGTRLTVV.

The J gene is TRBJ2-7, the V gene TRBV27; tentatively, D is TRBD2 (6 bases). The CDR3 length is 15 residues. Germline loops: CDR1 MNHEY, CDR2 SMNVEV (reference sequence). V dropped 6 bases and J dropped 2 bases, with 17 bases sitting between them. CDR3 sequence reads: CASRGGGVGPYEQYF. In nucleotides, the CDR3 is TGTGCCAGCAGGGGGGGTGGAGTCGGACCCTACGAGCAGTACTTC.

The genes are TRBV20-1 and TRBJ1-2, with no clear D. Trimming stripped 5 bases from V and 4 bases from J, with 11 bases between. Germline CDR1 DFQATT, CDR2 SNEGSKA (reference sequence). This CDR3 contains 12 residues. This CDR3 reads CSAGLRVYGYTF. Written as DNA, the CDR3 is TGCAGTGCTGGTTTGAGGGTCTATGGCTACACCTTC.

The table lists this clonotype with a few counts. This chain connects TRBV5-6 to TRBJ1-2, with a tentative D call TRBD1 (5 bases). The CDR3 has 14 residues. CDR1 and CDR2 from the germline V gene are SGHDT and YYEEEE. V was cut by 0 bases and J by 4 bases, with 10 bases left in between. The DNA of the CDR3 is TGTGCCAGCAGCTTGGGGGGGGAGTTCTATGGCTACACCTTC. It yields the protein CASSLGGEFYGYTF. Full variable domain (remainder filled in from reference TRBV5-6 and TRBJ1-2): DAGVTQSPTHLIKTRGQQVTLRCSPKSGHDTVSWYQQALGQGPQFIFQYYEEEERQRGNFPDRFSGHQFPNYSSELNVNALLLGDSALYLCASSLGGEFYGYTFGSGTRLTVV.

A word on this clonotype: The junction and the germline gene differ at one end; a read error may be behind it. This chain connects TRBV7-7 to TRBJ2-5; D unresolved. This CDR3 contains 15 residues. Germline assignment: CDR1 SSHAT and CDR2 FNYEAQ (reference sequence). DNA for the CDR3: TGTGCTAGCAGCCTTACGCCAGCCCCGGAGCAGGCCCAGTACTTC. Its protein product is CASSLTPAPEQAQYF.

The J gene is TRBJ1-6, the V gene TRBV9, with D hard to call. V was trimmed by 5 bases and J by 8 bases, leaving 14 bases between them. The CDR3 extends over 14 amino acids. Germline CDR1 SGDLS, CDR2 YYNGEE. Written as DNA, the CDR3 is TGTGCCAGCAGTTACGACATTCCTCATTCACCCCTCCACTTT. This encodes CASSYDIPHSPLHF.

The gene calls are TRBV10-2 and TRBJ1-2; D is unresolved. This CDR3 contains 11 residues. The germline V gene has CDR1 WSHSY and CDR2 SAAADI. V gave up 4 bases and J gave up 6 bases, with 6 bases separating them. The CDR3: CASSGPDGYTF. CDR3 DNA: TGCGCCAGCAGTGGTCCAGATGGCTACACCTTC.

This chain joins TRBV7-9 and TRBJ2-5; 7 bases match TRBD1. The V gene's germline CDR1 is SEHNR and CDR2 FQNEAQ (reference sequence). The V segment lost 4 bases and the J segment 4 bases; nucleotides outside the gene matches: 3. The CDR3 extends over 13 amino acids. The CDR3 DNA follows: TGTGCCAGCAGCTACGACAGGGCAGAGACCCAGTACTTC. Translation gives CASSYDRAETQYF.

In DNA form, the CDR3 reads TGTGCCAGTAGTGGACGACAGGGCTACGAGCAGTACTTC. Its protein product is CASSGRQGYEQYF. The chain uses TRBV19 and TRBJ2-7, with 7 positions matching TRBD1. The trim removed 5 bases at V and 3 bases at J, leaving 4 bases unmatched. CDR1 and CDR2 from the germline V gene are LNHDA and SQIVND (reference sequence). This CDR3 region has 13 residues.

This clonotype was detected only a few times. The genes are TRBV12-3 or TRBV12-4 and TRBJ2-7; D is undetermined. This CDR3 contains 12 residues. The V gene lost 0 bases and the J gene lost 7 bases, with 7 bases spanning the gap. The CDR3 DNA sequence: TGTGCCAGCAGTTTAGCGCGGTGGGAGCAGTACTTC. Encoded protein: CASSLARWEQYF.

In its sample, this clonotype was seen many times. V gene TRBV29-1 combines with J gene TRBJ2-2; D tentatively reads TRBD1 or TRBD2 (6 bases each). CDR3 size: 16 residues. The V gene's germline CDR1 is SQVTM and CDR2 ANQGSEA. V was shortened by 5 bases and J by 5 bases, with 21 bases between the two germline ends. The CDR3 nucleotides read TGCAGCGTTCAGAGGGGGGCCGGGAGTGGAACCGGGGAGCTGTTTTTT. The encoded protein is CSVQRGAGSGTGELFF.

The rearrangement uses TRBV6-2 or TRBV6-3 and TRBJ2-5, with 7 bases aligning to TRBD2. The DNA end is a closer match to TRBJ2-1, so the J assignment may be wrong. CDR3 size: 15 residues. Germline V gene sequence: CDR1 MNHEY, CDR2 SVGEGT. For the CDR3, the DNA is TGTGCCAGCAGTAGGACGGGGGAGGGAGGCAATGAGCAGTTCTTC. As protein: CASSRTGEGGNEQFF.

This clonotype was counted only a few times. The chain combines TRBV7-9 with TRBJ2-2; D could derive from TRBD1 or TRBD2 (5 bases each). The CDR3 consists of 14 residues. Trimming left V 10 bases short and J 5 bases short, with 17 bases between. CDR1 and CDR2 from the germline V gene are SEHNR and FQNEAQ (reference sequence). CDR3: CAIPKVGVTGELFF. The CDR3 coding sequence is TGTGCCATCCCTAAGGTGGGGGTAACCGGGGAGCTGTTTTTT.

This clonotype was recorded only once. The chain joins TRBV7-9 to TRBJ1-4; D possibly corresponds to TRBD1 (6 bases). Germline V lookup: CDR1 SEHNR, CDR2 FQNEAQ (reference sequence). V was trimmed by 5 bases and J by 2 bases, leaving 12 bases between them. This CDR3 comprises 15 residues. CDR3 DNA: TGTGCCAGCAGCCGAAGGGGGAGGACTAATGAAAAACTGTTTTTT. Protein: CASSRRGRTNEKLFF.

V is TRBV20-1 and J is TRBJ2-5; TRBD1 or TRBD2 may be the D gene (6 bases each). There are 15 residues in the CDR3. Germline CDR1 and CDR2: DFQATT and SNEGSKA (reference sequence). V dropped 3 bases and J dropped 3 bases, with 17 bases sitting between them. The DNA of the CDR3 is TGCAGTGCTAGGGGCAGGGGTGCGGGGAAAGAGACCCAGTACTTC. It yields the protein CSARGRGAGKETQYF.

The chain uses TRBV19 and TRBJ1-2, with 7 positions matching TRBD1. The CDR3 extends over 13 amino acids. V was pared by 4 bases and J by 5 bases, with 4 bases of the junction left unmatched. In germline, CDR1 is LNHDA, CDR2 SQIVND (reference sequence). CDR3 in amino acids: CASSTPGQYGYTF. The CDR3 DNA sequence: TGTGCCAGTAGTACTCCGGGACAGTATGGCTACACCTTC.

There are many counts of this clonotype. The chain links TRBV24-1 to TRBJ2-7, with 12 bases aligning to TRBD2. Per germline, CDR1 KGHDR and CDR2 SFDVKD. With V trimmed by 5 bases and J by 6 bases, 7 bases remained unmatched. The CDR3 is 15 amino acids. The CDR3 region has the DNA TGTGCCACCAGTGCTCGACTAGCGGGAGTAGGCGAGCAGTACTTC. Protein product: CATSARLAGVGEQYF.

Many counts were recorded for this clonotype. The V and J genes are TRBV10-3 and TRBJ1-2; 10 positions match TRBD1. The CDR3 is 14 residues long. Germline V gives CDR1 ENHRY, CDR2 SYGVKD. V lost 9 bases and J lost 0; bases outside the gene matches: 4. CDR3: CAILGQGANYGYTF. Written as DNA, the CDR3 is TGTGCCATACTTGGACAGGGGGCTAACTATGGCTACACCTTC.

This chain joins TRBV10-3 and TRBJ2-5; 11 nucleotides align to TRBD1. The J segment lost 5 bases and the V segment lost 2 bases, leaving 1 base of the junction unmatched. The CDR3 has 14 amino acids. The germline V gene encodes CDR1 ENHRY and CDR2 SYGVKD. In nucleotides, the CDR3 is TGTGCCATCAGTGAGGGACAGGGGGCCGAGACCCAGTACTTC. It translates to CAISEGQGAETQYF.

CDR3 DNA: TGTGCCAGCAGCGCGGGGACAGGGCCTCCCTGGGACACTGAAGCTTTCTTT. This encodes CASSAGTGPPWDTEAFF. The chain couples TRBV7-9 to TRBJ1-1, with 9 bases matching TRBD1. This CDR3 is 17 amino acids long. Trimming removed 5 bases from V and 3 bases from J; junction bases left unmatched: 13. Looked up from germline, CDR1 is SEHNR and CDR2 is FQNEAQ (reference sequence).